One T cell receptor beta chain is described in this entry. This clonotype was counted many times. Its cognate antigen has yet to be identified. No much larger clone exists at a distance of one base, and base qualities are not known. Set within a cohort of healthcare workers in London, UK, this nested case-control study involved weekly PCR testing of nasopharyngeal swabs along with blood sampling. Healthcare workers were recruited between 23 and 31 March 2020, during the week of the UK lockdown, and were followed weekly for up to roughly 16 weeks. The record originates from a study of early T cells in non-severe SARS-CoV-2 infection (dated by TCRdb to about 2021). About the investigation overall: Because TCR sequencing relied on bulk RNA taken from unsorted whole blood, pairing of alpha and beta chains was not possible.

General study outcomes and caveats: VDJdb matching was skewed toward anti-spike CD8 responses, so virus-specific expansions were likely underestimated and private and CD4 specificities were missed.

Receptor libraries were prepared by 5' RACE. Reads for this sample came from a NextSeq 500. To correct for sequencing error and PCR bias, the TCR library protocol tagged individual cDNA molecules with unique molecular identifiers. TCR alpha and beta chains were both sequenced, and the abundances of alpha and beta sequences in each sample were closely correlated with each other. As for the original processing: Decombinator V4 was used to annotate TCR sequences for V gene, J gene and CDR3. TCRs were defined as expanded if a significant change between any two time points was detected under a Poisson model with p below 0.0001. TCR abundances were normalised to the total number of TCRs sequenced per sample and were expressed as counts per million. MAIT TCRs were defined by TRAV1-2 paired with TRAJ12, TRAJ20 or TRAJ33, and iNKT TCRs by TRAV10 paired with TRAJ18. VDJdb, accessed on 1 November 2021, was searched for TCRs annotated for CMV, EBV and SARS-CoV-2, and TCRs annotated for more than one antigen were excluded. TCRdb itself trimmed the public reads at Q25 with fastp, ran MiXCR and retained productive beta chains. Each entry merges the rows of one CDR3 protein and shows their most common DNA and genes. The V and J calls and clone size come from TCRdb's table, not from the authors' own analysis. The sample yields fewer than 50,000 distinct CDR3 sequences; over 3% were counted once. The ten largest account for over 3% of the sample.

CDR1 and CDR2 were assigned from the germline V gene as SGDLS and YYNGEE. Trimming takes 0 bases off V and 4 bases off J; junction bases not matched to a gene: 4. The cysteine opens and the phenylalanine closes a CDR3 of 15 amino acids. Only the CDR3 DNA stays, 45 bases, in frame from base 1. The chain is encoded by TRBV9 joined to TRBJ2-1; 7 central bases correspond to TRBD2. This receptor was obtained from an adult who was a healthcare worker with PCR-confirmed SARS-CoV-2 infection or an uninfected control (not recorded which). Sequenced sample: whole blood. The nucleotide sequence is TGTGCCAGCAGCGTAGCGGGGACTACGTACAATGAGCAGTTCTTC. The resulting protein is CASSVAGTTYNEQFF.